This T cell receptor (beta chain) was recorded in a study of tumor and adjacent non-tumor tissue in lung cancer. RNA was extracted from bulk tissue without any cell sorting. The library came from three nested PCR rounds adapted from ARM-PCR protocols. TCRdb processed the multiplex PCR reads anew with MiXCR; each CDR3 protein has one entry. The data hold just over 200,000 distinct CDR3 sequences, with 60% to 85% observed a single time. V lost 3 bases to trimming and J lost 4 bases, with 15 bases between them. Germline CDR1 and CDR2: DFQATT and SNEGSKA (reference sequence). The CDR3 contains 14 residues. This clonotype was found many times.

This chain links TRBV20-1 with TRBJ2-5, with D tentatively TRBD1 (5 bases). Sequenced material: lung tumor tissue. The sequence was collected from a man in his 60s with non-small cell lung cancer. The CDR3 DNA reads TGCAGTGCTAGTGGCAGGGTGCAGGGAGAGACCCAGTACTTC. It yields the protein CSASGRVQGETQYF.